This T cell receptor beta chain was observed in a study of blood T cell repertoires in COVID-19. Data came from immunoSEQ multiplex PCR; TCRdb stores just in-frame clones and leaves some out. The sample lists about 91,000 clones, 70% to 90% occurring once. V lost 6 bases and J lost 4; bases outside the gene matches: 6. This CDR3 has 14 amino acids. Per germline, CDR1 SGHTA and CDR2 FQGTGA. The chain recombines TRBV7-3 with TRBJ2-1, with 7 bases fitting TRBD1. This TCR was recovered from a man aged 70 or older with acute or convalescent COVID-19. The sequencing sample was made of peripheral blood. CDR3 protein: CASSPGTAYNEQFF. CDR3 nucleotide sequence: TGTGCCAGCAGTCCCGGGACAGCTTACAATGAGCAGTTCTTC.